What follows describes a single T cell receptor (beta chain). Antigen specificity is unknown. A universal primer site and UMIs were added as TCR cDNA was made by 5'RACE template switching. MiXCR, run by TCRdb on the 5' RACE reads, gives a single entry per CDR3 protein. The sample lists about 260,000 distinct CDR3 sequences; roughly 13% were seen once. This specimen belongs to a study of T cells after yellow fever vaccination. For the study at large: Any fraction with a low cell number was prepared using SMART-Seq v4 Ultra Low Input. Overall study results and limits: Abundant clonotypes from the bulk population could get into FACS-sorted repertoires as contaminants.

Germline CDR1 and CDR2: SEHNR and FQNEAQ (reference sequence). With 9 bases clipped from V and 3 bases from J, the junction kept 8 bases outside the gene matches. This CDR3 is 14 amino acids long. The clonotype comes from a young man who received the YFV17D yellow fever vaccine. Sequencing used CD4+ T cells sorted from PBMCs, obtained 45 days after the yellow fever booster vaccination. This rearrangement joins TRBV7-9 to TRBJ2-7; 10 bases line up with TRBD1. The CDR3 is CASRGDRGNYEQYF. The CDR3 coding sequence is TGTGCCAGTCGCGGGGACAGGGGAAACTACGAGCAGTACTTC.